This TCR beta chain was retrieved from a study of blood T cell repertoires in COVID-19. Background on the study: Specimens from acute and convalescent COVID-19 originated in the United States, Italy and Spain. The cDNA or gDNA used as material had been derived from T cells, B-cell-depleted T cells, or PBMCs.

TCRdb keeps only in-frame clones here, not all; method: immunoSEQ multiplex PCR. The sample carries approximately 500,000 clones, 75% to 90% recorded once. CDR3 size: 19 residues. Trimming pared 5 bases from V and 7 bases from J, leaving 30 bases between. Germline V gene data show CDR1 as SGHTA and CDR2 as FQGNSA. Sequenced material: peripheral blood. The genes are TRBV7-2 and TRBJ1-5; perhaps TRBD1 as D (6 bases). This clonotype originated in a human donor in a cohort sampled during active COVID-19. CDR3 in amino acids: CASSPVSLGGGDLGQPQHF. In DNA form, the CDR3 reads TGTGCCAGCAGCCCCGTGTCATTAGGAGGGGGGGATTTGGGGCAGCCCCAGCATTTT.